This entry lists 25 T cell receptor beta chains sequenced from one sample in a study of T cells in localized non-small cell lung cancer. Here immunoSEQ multiplex PCR was the method, and the copy in TCRdb shows in-frame clones only, minus some. The sample holds some 21,000 clones; over 75% are singletons and the top ten take 6.9%. The sequenced sample was peripheral blood, obtained before any cancer treatment. The source of these receptors is a woman between 35 and 75 years old with stage I lung adenocarcinoma.

This clone was observed once. This chain links TRBV6-1 with TRBJ1-4; D unclear. CDR3 length: 14 residues. Germline V gene data show CDR1 as MNHNS and CDR2 as SASEGT. V was shortened by 4 bases and J by 8 bases, with 14 bases between the two germline ends. The CDR3 sequence is CASSAGLDREKLFF. In nucleotides, the CDR3 is TGTGCCAGCAGTGCTGGCTTGGATAGGGAAAAACTGTTTTTT.

The chain employs TRBV5-1 and TRBJ2-1; 11 bases agree with TRBD2. The germline V gene has CDR1 SGHRS and CDR2 YFSETQ. This CDR3 has 16 amino acids. With V trimmed by 0 bases and J by 7 bases, 6 bases remained unmatched. CDR3 loop: CASSLVSGTSGNEQFF. The CDR3 DNA reads as TGCGCCAGCAGCTTGGTAAGCGGGACTAGCGGAAATGAGCAGTTCTTC.

This clone was picked up one time. The V and J genes are TRBV13 and TRBJ2-2; 8 bases align to TRBD1. Germline lookup yields CDR1 PRHDT and CDR2 FYEKMQ (reference sequence). Unmatched junction bases numbered 5, after V lost 4 bases and J lost 7 bases. This CDR3 has 14 residues. The CDR3 here is CASSSAGGGGELFF. In nucleotides, the CDR3 is TGTGCCAGCAGCTCCGCAGGGGGCGGCGGGGAGCTGTTTTTT.

With regard to this clone: The sample holds other DNA sequences that translate to the same CDR3. V is TRBV11-2 and J is TRBJ2-7, with unresolved D. This CDR3 is built from 11 residues. The V gene lost 1 base and the J gene lost 6 bases, with 4 bases spanning the gap. The germline V gene encodes CDR1 SGHAT and CDR2 FQNNGV. The CDR3 here is CASSLAAEQYF. In nucleotides, the CDR3 is TGTGCCAGCAGCTTAGCCGCCGAGCAGTACTTC.

The J gene is TRBJ2-4, the V gene TRBV5-6; no firm D call. Looked up from germline, CDR1 is SGHDT and CDR2 is YYEEEE. Between the trimmed V and J ends, which lost 2 bases and 0 bases, there was a span of 6 bases. This CDR3 region has 14 residues. CDR3 protein: CASSFSLAKNIQYF. The CDR3 DNA reads TGTGCCAGCAGCTTCTCCTTAGCCAAAAACATTCAGTACTTC. The complete variable domain, with remaining parts taken from reference TRBV5-6 and TRBJ2-4, reads DAGVTQSPTHLIKTRGQQVTLRCSPKSGHDTVSWYQQALGQGPQFIFQYYEEEERQRGNFPDRFSGHQFPNYSSELNVNALLLGDSALYLCASSFSLAKNIQYFGAGTRLSVL.

This clone occurred once. The chain links TRBV7-8 to TRBJ1-5; D not resolved. Germline loops: CDR1 SGHVS, CDR2 FQNEAQ. Trimming cost V 1 base and J 6 bases, with 10 bases left between them. The CDR3 is 14 amino acids. The CDR3 nucleotides are TGTGCCAGCAGCTTAGTTGGATTAGGTCAGCCCCAGCATTTT. It codes for CASSLVGLGQPQHF.

The chain employs TRBV28 and TRBJ2-7; 7 positions agree with TRBD1. In germline, CDR1 is MDHEN, CDR2 SYDVKM. V shed 6 bases, J shed 2 bases, and the junction held 7 bases outside the gene matches. This CDR3 contains 14 residues. The chain's CDR3 is CASSEGTVPYEQYF. CDR3 DNA sequence: TGTGCCAGCAGCGAGGGGACAGTCCCCTACGAGCAGTACTTC.

This rearrangement joins TRBV10-3 to TRBJ1-2; D is ambiguous. The CDR3 sequence is 12 residues long. From germline, CDR1 is ENHRY and CDR2 SYGVKD. Trimming took 2 bases from V and 5 from J, leaving 6 bases between them. CDR3 residues: CAISEHQYGYTF. CDR3 in DNA: TGTGCCATCAGTGAGCATCAATATGGCTACACCTTC.

The chain recombines TRBV7-3 with TRBJ2-3, with D possibly being TRBD2 (6 bases). V lost 3 bases, J lost 4 bases, and 17 bases lay in between. CDR3 length: 16 amino acids. CDR1 and CDR2 (germline): SGHTA, FQGTGA. The CDR3 reads CASSLSGTPAADTQYF. The CDR3 DNA reads TGTGCCAGCAGCTTGTCCGGGACTCCCGCGGCAGATACGCAGTATTTT.

This clone was detected only once. V usage is TRBV28 and J usage is TRBJ2-6, with D perhaps TRBD1 or TRBD2 (6 bases each). CDR1 is MDHEN and CDR2 is SYDVKM in the germline V gene. The CDR3 has 14 amino acids. Between the trimmed V and J ends, which lost 4 bases and 5 bases, there was a span of 9 bases. CDR3 DNA: TGTGCCAGCAGTTCGGGGGCCAGGGCCAACGTCCTGACTTTC. It translates to CASSSGARANVLTF.

This chain's CDR3 is CASRGSLGNQPQHF. The CDR3 bases are TGTGCCAGCAGGGGAAGTTTAGGCAATCAGCCCCAGCATTTT. The chain carries TRBV7-8 and TRBJ1-5, with no clear D. The germline gives CDR1 SGHVS, CDR2 FQNEAQ. CDR3 length: 14 residues. Trimming stripped 6 bases from V and 2 bases from J, with 11 bases between.

This chain links TRBV6-4 with TRBJ2-1; tentative D call: TRBD2 (6 bases). This CDR3 has 16 residues. Per germline, CDR1 MRHNA and CDR2 SNTAGT. V lost 0 bases and J lost 1, with 10 bases in between. The CDR3: CASSDSASGSYNEQFF. The CDR3 DNA is TGTGCCAGCAGTGACTCGGCAAGCGGGTCCTACAATGAGCAGTTCTTC.

The chain carries TRBV6-6 and TRBJ2-1; TRBD2 matches 8 bases. CDR3 length equals 14 residues. Trimming took 8 bases from V and 8 from J; bases not matched to a gene: 11. Germline lookup yields CDR1 MNHNY and CDR2 SVGAGI (reference sequence). CDR3 in amino acids: CASGTGGRRDEQFF. CDR3 coding DNA: TGTGCCAGCGGAACGGGAGGGAGGCGGGATGAGCAGTTCTTC.

The chain couples TRBV5-1 to TRBJ2-5, with unresolved D. Germline-derived CDR1 and CDR2 are SGHRS and YFSETQ. The V and J ends lost 0 bases and 0 bases respectively, with 12 bases between them. This CDR3 contains 16 residues. The chain's CDR3 is CASSLVSGLYQETQYF. The CDR3 DNA sequence: TGCGCCAGCAGCTTGGTCTCCGGGCTCTACCAAGAGACCCAGTACTTC.

The chain couples TRBV7-7 to TRBJ2-5; 9 positions agree with TRBD2. J lost 5 bases, V lost 5 bases, and 9 bases had no gene match. This CDR3 has 15 residues. Germline assignment: CDR1 SSHAT and CDR2 FNYEAQ (reference sequence). The DNA for the CDR3 is TGTGCCAGCAGCCAAGGGCTAGCGGGATTGGAGACCCAGTACTTC. Its protein is CASSQGLAGLETQYF.

V usage is TRBV28 and J usage is TRBJ2-7; D is possibly TRBD1 (6 bases). V lost 6 bases, J lost 1 base, and 16 bases lay in between. Per the germline V gene, CDR1 is MDHEN and CDR2 is SYDVKM. The CDR3 loop spans 15 amino acids. CDR3 bases: TGTGCCAGCAGACCAGGGGATTTGAGGTCCTACGAGCAGTACTTC. Translation: CASRPGDLRSYEQYF.

The chain combines TRBV7-2 with TRBJ2-7, with 11 bases aligning to TRBD2. In germline, CDR1 is SGHTA, CDR2 FQGNSA. Trimming removed 7 bases from V and 7 bases from J; junction bases left unmatched: 12. CDR3 length: 15 residues. CDR3 nucleotide sequence: TGTGCCAGCAACCTCCTTAGCGGGAGGGCCAGTGAGCAGTACTTC. Residues: CASNLLSGRASEQYF. Complete variable domain (other parts from reference TRBV7-2 and TRBJ2-7): GAGVSQSPSNKVTEKGKDVELRCDPISGHTALYWYRQSLGQGLEFLIYFQGNSAPDKSGLPSDRFSAERTGGSVSTLTIQRTQQEDSAVYLCASNLLSGRASEQYFGPGTRLTVT.

V gene TRBV6-5 combines with J gene TRBJ2-7; weak D call: TRBD2 (5 bases). The CDR3 totals 15 residues. Between the trimmed V and J ends, which lost 0 bases and 0 bases, there was a span of 9 bases. Germline lookup yields CDR1 MNHEY and CDR2 SVGAGI. The CDR3 protein is CASSYSEGSSYEQYF. The CDR3 region has the DNA TGTGCCAGCAGTTACTCGGAAGGGAGCTCCTACGAGCAGTACTTC.

The gene calls are TRBV5-6 and TRBJ1-1, with D hard to call. V lost 0 bases to trimming and J lost 1 base, with 7 bases between them. Germline V CDR1 and CDR2: SGHDT, YYEEEE. This CDR3 has 14 residues. The CDR3 here is CASSLGLKNTEAFF. The CDR3 coding sequence is TGTGCCAGCAGCTTGGGACTAAAGAACACTGAAGCTTTCTTT.

The V and J genes are TRBV6-1 and TRBJ2-3; 7 bases line up with TRBD1. V trimming: 3 bases; J trimming: 4 bases; junction bases outside the gene matches: 4. CDR1 MNHNS and CDR2 SASEGT come from the germline V gene. CDR3 length equals 14 residues. CDR3: CASSDLGGPDTQYF. CDR3 nucleotides: TGTGCCAGCAGTGATCTAGGGGGCCCAGATACGCAGTATTTT.

The gene calls are TRBV25-1 and TRBJ2-1; D remains ambiguous. The germline CDR1 and CDR2 sequences are MGHDK and SYGVNS. The CDR3 sequence is 15 residues long. Trimming shortened V by 1 base and J by 3 bases, and 10 bases separated the two germline ends. CDR3: CASSESKIFYNEQFF. In DNA form, the CDR3 reads TGTGCCAGCAGTGAATCAAAGATTTTCTACAATGAGCAGTTCTTC.

The chain couples TRBV7-2 to TRBJ2-7; TRBD1 matches at 9 bases. CDR3 length: 16 residues. Germline lookup yields CDR1 SGHTA and CDR2 FQGNSA. Unmatched junction bases numbered 5, after V lost 0 bases and J lost 2 bases. The CDR3 here is CASSLAPGQGPYEQYF. The DNA for the CDR3 is TGTGCCAGCAGCTTAGCCCCGGGACAGGGACCCTACGAGCAGTACTTC.

This clone was detected once. The V and J genes are TRBV14 and TRBJ2-1; 11 positions agree with TRBD2. This CDR3 is 15 amino acids long. The junction had 8 bases not matched to a gene; V was cut back by 4 bases and J by 9 bases. Per germline, CDR1 SGHDN and CDR2 FVKESK. CDR3 nucleotides: TGTGCCAGCAGCCTACTTAGCGGGGGGGGTCTTGAGCAGTTCTTC. Translated, it gives CASSLLSGGGLEQFF. The full variable domain, in which reference TRBV14 and TRBJ2-1 provide the parts outside the CDR3, is EAGVTQFPSHSVIEKGQTVTLRCDPISGHDNLYWYRRVMGKEIKFLLHFVKESKQDESGMPNNRFLAERTGGTYSTLKVQPAELEDSGVYFCASSLLSGGGLEQFFGPGTRLTVL.

V usage is TRBV19 and J usage is TRBJ2-5; 14 bases are shared with TRBD2. The CDR3 is 13 amino acids. CDR1 is LNHDA and CDR2 is SQIVND in the germline V gene (reference sequence). V shed 10 bases and J 14 bases; nucleotides not matched to a gene: 12. Here the CDR3 DNA reads TGTGCCACCGCGACTAGCGGGAGGGCCCTATCTTACTTC. It specifies CATATSGRALSYF.

J is TRBJ1-2 and V is TRBV7-2, with no clear D. With 6 bases removed from V and 2 bases from J, the gap between germline ends came to 4 bases. CDR1 is SGHTA and CDR2 is FQGNSA in the germline V gene. CDR3 length equals 11 residues. The CDR3 nucleotides are TGTGCCAGCAGGGCCAACTATGGCTACACCTTC. This codes for CASRANYGYTF.